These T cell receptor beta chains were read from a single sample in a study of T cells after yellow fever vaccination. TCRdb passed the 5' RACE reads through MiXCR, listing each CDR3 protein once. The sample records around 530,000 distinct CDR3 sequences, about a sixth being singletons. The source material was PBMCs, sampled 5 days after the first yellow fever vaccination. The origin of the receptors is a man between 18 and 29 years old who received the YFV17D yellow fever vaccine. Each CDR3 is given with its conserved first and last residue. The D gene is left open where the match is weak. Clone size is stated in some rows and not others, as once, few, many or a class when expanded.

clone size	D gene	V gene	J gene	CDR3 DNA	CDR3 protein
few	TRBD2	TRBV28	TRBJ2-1	TGTGCCAGCAGTCCACTAGCGGGGGAACTATACAATGAGCAGTTCTTC	CASSPLAGELYNEQFF
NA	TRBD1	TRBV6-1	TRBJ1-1	TGTGCCAGCAGCACCGAAGCCCGAGGGGGCGGTGCTTTCTTT	CASSTEARGGGAFF
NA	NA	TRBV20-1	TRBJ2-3	TGCAGTGCTAGCTGGGGGGGCGGCACAGATACGCAGTATTTT	CSASWGGGTDTQYF
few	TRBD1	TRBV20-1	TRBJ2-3	TGCAGTGCTAGCGGACAGGGCACAGATACGCAGTATTTT	CSASGQGTDTQYF
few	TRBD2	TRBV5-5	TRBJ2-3	TGTGCCAGCTTGACTAGCGGGGTGACAGATACGCAGTATTTT	CASLTSGVTDTQYF
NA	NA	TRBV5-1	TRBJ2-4	TGCGCCAGCAGCTTGGGGCAGAGAAACATTCAGTACTTC	CASSLGQRNIQYF
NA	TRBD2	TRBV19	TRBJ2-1	TGTGCCAGTAGTATAGCCAGCGGGGGGGCAAATGAGCAGTTCTTC	CASSIASGGANEQFF
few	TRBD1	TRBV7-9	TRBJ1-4	TGTGCCAGCAGCTCGGGGACAGGCCCAACTAATGAAAAACTGTTTTTT	CASSSGTGPTNEKLFF
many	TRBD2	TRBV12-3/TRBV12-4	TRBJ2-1	TGTGCCAGCAGCTCCCTTGGGGGGGACAATGAGCAGTTCTTC	CASSSLGGDNEQFF
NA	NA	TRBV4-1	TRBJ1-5	TGCGCCAGCAGCCAAGTTGATGGAGATCAGCCCCAGCATTTT	CASSQVDGDQPQHF
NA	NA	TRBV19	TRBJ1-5	TGTGCCAGTAGTAGAGGACAGATGGGCTATCAGCCCCAGCATTTT	CASSRGQMGYQPQHF
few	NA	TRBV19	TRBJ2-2	TGTGCCAGTAGCAAGGGGGAGCTGTTTTTT	CASSKGELFF
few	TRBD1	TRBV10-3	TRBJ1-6	TGTGCCATCAGTGGGGACAGGGAATCACTATTAAGTCGTAATTCACCCCTCCACTTT	CAISGDRESLLSRNSPLHF
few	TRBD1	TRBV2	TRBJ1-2	TGTGCCAGCAGTTCCACCGGGACAGCCAACTATGGCTACACCTTC	CASSSTGTANYGYTF
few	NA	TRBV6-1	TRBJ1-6	TGTGCCAGCAGCCCAAATCCCGGGAGCCATAATTCACCCCTCCACTTT	CASSPNPGSHNSPLHF
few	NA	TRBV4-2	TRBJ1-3	TGTGCCAGCAGTGCGGCGGGCGCTGGAAACACCATATATTTT	CASSAAGAGNTIYF
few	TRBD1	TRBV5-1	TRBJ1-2	TGCGCCAGCAGCTTGGCAGGGGGCGCCGGCTATGGCTACACCTTC	CASSLAGGAGYGYTF
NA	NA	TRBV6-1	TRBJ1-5	TGTGCCAGCACCCTGGGCAGGGAGGGTCAGCCCCAGCATTTT	CASTLGREGQPQHF
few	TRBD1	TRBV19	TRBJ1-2	TGTGCCAGTAAGAGGACAGGCTATGGCTACACCTTC	CASKRTGYGYTF
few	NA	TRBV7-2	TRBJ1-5	TGTGCCAGCAGCTTATGGAGCAATCAGCCCCAGCATTTT	CASSLWSNQPQHF
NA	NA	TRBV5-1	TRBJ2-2	TGCGCCAGCAGCTTGTCGTGGCAGGGCTACACCGGGGAGCTGTTTTTT	CASSLSWQGYTGELFF
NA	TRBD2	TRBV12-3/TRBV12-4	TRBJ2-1	TGTGCCAGCATCGTGTCTAGCGGGGGGGTGGGTGAGCAGTTCTTC	CASIVSSGGVGEQFF
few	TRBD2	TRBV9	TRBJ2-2	TGTGCCAGCAGCGGGGGACTAGCGGGGGACACCGGGGAGCTGTTTTTT	CASSGGLAGDTGELFF
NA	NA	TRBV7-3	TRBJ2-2	TGTGCCAGCAGCTTTCCGGATTCCGGGGAGCTGTTTTTT	CASSFPDSGELFF
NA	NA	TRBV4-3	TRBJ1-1	TGCGCCAGCAGCAACAGGGCGGACACTGAAGCTTTCTTT	CASSNRADTEAFF
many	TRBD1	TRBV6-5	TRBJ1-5	TGTGCCAGCAGCTTACAGGGGGCCCATCAGCCCCAGCATTTT	CASSLQGAHQPQHF
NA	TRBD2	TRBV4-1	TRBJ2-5	TGCGCCAGCAGCCAAGATTCGGGGGGGTGGACGACCCAGTACTTC	CASSQDSGGWTTQYF